These 23 T cell receptor beta chains originate from one sample sequenced in a study of blood T cells in healthy people across ages. A sample-barcoded 5' primer and a J-beta primer mix were used in a second PCR of about 7 to 12 cycles. TCRdb reprocessed the 5' RACE reads with MiXCR, giving one entry per CDR3 protein. Here the sample spans fewer than 900,000 distinct CDR3 sequences, over 45% being singletons. The specimen sequenced was blood. The receptors here all came from a woman between 55 and 75 years old in good health.

This clonotype was counted only a few times. A much larger clone sits a single nucleotide away, making a read error possible. CDR3 in amino acids: CASSQEALAGVDSPPHF. Here the CDR3 DNA reads TGTGCCAGCAGCCAAGAAGCCTTGGCAGGGGTTGATTCACCCCCCCACTTT. This chain joins TRBV3-1 and TRBJ1-6; D may be TRBD1 (6 bases). There are 17 residues in the CDR3. Looked up from germline, CDR1 is LGHDT and CDR2 is YNNKEL (reference sequence).

The rearrangement joins TRBV6-1 to TRBJ1-2; D gene unclear. Germline V lookup: CDR1 MNHNS, CDR2 SASEGT. CDR3 size: 13 residues. Trimming removed 4 bases at V and 5 bases at J, with 11 bases between. The CDR3 nucleotides read TGTGCCAGCAGTGCCTCGGGAGCTTATGGCTACACCTTC. It specifies CASSASGAYGYTF.

As DNA, the CDR3 is TGCAGCCCCCCCCTTCCCGAGACAGGGATGGAGACCCAGTACTTC. Amino acid sequence: CSPPLPETGMETQYF. J is TRBJ2-5 and V is TRBV20-1; TRBD1 aligns across 7 bases. The CDR3 extends over 15 amino acids. The germline V gene has CDR1 DFQATT and CDR2 SNEGSKA (reference sequence).

This clonotype has a count of ten or more. The V gene is TRBV2, the J gene TRBJ2-5; no clear D. Trimming stripped 3 bases from V and 7 bases from J, with 15 bases between. Looked up from germline, CDR1 is SNHLY and CDR2 is FYNNEI. This CDR3 is 14 amino acids long. CDR3 sequence (DNA): TGTGCCAGCAGTGAGCGTCGGGCGCCAGGGACCCAGTACTTC. It is translated as CASSERRAPGTQYF.

A word on this clonotype: An end of the junction differs from the germline gene, which may be a read error. The chain combines TRBV20-1 with TRBJ2-2; tentatively, D is TRBD2 (5 bases). Germline V gives CDR1 DFQATT, CDR2 SNEGSKA (reference sequence). This CDR3 contains 16 residues. CDR3 residues: CGAILFRPGDTGELFF. CDR3 coding DNA: TGCGGTGCTATACTCTTCCGCCCCGGGGACACCGGGGAGCTGTTTTTT.

As for this clonotype: A much larger clone is a single base away; this may be a read error. The chain has TRBV20-1 and TRBJ2-7, with 8 bases matching TRBD1. CDR3 size: 15 residues. CDR1 and CDR2 from the germline V gene are DFQATT and SNEGSKA (reference sequence). V lost 2 bases and J lost 2; bases outside the gene matches: 8. Here the CDR3 reads CSARRGQATTYEQYF. CDR3 nucleotide sequence: TGCAGTGCTAGACGGGGACAGGCGACTACCTACGAGCAGTACTTC.

This clonotype was detected a few times. The genes are TRBV4-2 and TRBJ1-4; D is ambiguous. Trimming took 4 bases from V and 0 from J, leaving 9 bases between them. The germline V gene has CDR1 LGHNA and CDR2 YNFKEQ. This CDR3 is built from 15 residues. The CDR3 DNA follows: TGTGCCAGCAGCCGAAGCCTATCAACTAATGAAAAACTGTTTTTT. The encoded protein is CASSRSLSTNEKLFF.

The gene calls are TRBV6-6 and TRBJ1-6; tentatively, D is TRBD1 (6 bases). Looked up from germline, CDR1 is MNHNY and CDR2 is SVGAGI (reference sequence). CDR3 length equals 13 residues. Trimming pared 6 bases from V and 9 bases from J, leaving 12 bases between. The CDR3 DNA is TGTGCCAGCAGCCAGGGGTCCATTTCACCCCTCCACTTT. It yields the protein CASSQGSISPLHF.

This clonotype was detected only a few times. The chain uses TRBV10-3 and TRBJ1-2; no clear D gene. V was clipped by 11 bases and J by 5 bases, with 15 bases between them. Germline CDR1 and CDR2: ENHRY and SYGVKD. CDR3 size: 12 residues. In nucleotides, the CDR3 is TGTGCCTTAAGAGGCCAAAATTATGGCTACACCTTC. Translating it yields CALRGQNYGYTF.

The CDR3 region has the DNA TGTGCCAGCAGCCCTCGGGGGGGTCTCTATGGCTACACCTTC. Protein product: CASSPRGGLYGYTF. V and J are TRBV7-3 and TRBJ1-2; tentatively, D is TRBD1 (5 bases). Per germline, CDR1 SGHTA and CDR2 FQGTGA. The length of the CDR3 is 14 residues. V was trimmed by 5 bases and J by 4 bases, leaving 14 bases between them.

This clonotype was seen a few times. This chain joins TRBV5-1 and TRBJ2-1, with TRBD2 as a possible D gene (5 bases). Germline CDR1 SGHRS, CDR2 YFSETQ. This CDR3 comprises 15 residues. V lost 0 bases to trimming and J lost 6 bases, with 13 bases between them. The CDR3 is CASSLGIAGLNEQFF. Here the CDR3 DNA reads TGCGCCAGCAGCTTGGGTATCGCAGGACTCAATGAGCAGTTCTTC.

This chain uses TRBV20-1 with TRBJ1-4; TRBD1 agrees at 10 bases. This CDR3 has 13 residues. Germline trimming cut 4 bases from V and 6 bases from J; bases unmatched to any gene: 2. Germline CDR1 is DFQATT and CDR2 is SNEGSKA (reference sequence). The CDR3 protein is CSATGTGDEKLFF. Here the CDR3 DNA reads TGCAGTGCTACCGGGACAGGGGATGAAAAACTGTTTTTT.

This rearrangement joins TRBV7-2 to TRBJ2-7, with 7 bases lining up with TRBD1. CDR3 size: 14 residues. The V gene end was trimmed by 6 bases and the J gene end by 2 bases; junction bases not matched to a gene: 7. Germline V gene data show CDR1 as SGHTA and CDR2 as FQGNSA. The CDR3 nucleotides are TGTGCCAGCAGTCCCAGGGGGATTCCCTACGAGCAGTACTTC. It translates to CASSPRGIPYEQYF.

The table lists this clonotype with many counts. This chain connects TRBV10-3 to TRBJ2-7, with 7 bases matching TRBD1. CDR1 ENHRY and CDR2 SYGVKD come from the germline V gene. The V and J ends lost 5 bases and 0 bases, in that order; junction bases with no gene match: 10. The CDR3 consists of 16 residues. CDR3 region: CAISPTLDRASYEQYF. CDR3 nucleotide sequence: TGTGCCATCAGTCCCACCCTTGACAGGGCCTCCTACGAGCAGTACTTC.

The chain has TRBV28 and TRBJ2-3; D is unresolved. Trimming left V 6 bases short and J 0 bases short, with 10 bases between. CDR1 and CDR2 from the germline V gene are MDHEN and SYDVKM. This CDR3 has 14 residues. The CDR3 spells CASRISTSTDTQYF. DNA for the CDR3: TGTGCCAGCAGGATCTCCACTAGCACAGATACGCAGTATTTT.

V gene TRBV12-3 or TRBV12-4 combines with J gene TRBJ2-4; maybe TRBD1 (6 bases). The CDR3 spans 13 residues. Trimming took 8 bases from V and 1 from J, leaving 9 bases between them. The CDR3 DNA follows: TGTGCCAGCGGGGACATGGCCAAAAACATTCAGTACTTC. It codes for CASGDMAKNIQYF.

This clonotype has a handful of counts. The V call is TRBV20-1, the J call TRBJ1-6; D is ambiguous. The CDR3 runs 13 residues. Germline CDR1 DFQATT, CDR2 SNEGSKA (reference sequence). Trimming stripped 1 base from V and 11 bases from J, with 12 bases between. The CDR3 is CSARVLTLPPLHF. CDR3 bases: TGCAGTGCTAGAGTTTTAACCCTCCCACCCCTCCACTTT.

This clonotype was recorded once. V and J are TRBV29-1 and TRBJ2-4; 8 positions agree with TRBD2. Judging by the DNA end, TRBJ2-7 fits better; the J call may be wrong. CDR1 and CDR2 from the germline V gene are SQVTM and ANQGSEA. The CDR3 has 15 amino acids. The CDR3 here is CSVAKGLAGRHEQYF. The CDR3 DNA reads as TGCAGCGTCGCCAAGGGGCTAGCGGGTCGACACGAGCAGTACTTC.

The V call is TRBV28, the J call TRBJ2-1; 8 nucleotides agree with TRBD1. With V trimmed by 7 bases and J by 3 bases, 8 bases remained unmatched. Germline CDR1 MDHEN, CDR2 SYDVKM. CDR3 length: 15 residues. Here the CDR3 DNA reads TGTGCCAGCAACTCCGGGACAGGCCTCTACAATGAGCAGTTCTTC. This gives the protein CASNSGTGLYNEQFF.

This clonotype was found a few times. CDR3 coding DNA: TGCAGTGCTAGAGATCTGAGGCCCCTTAGGTGGGAGACCCAGTACTTC. Residues: CSARDLRPLRWETQYF. This chain uses TRBV20-1 with TRBJ2-7; no definite D call. The DNA matches TRBJ2-5 better at its end, which makes the J call doubtful. Germline V gives CDR1 DFQATT, CDR2 SNEGSKA (reference sequence). The CDR3 length is 16 residues.

This clonotype has ten or more counts. The chain has TRBV20-1 and TRBJ1-4, with D perhaps matching TRBD1 (6 bases). The CDR3 runs 12 residues. Between the trimmed V and J ends, which lost 5 bases and 8 bases, there was a span of 12 bases. Looked up from germline, CDR1 is DFQATT and CDR2 is SNEGSKA (reference sequence). For the CDR3, the DNA is TGCAGTGCTTTACAGGGAGGGGAAAAACTGTTTTTT. Protein: CSALQGGEKLFF.

The chain has TRBV2 and TRBJ2-5; maybe TRBD2 (6 bases). Germline assignment: CDR1 SNHLY and CDR2 FYNNEI. The CDR3 sequence is 14 residues long. V dropped 6 bases and J dropped 11 bases, with 22 bases sitting between them. This chain's CDR3 is CASRAALAINEQYF. For the CDR3, the DNA is TGTGCCAGCAGGGCCGCACTAGCAATCAATGAGCAGTACTTC.

This clonotype was picked up a small number of times. This chain links TRBV7-9 with TRBJ2-3; possible D gene TRBD2, 5 bases. CDR1 SEHNR and CDR2 FQNEAQ come from the germline V gene (reference sequence). Trimming left V 3 bases short and J 5 bases short, with 15 bases between. The CDR3 contains 15 residues. This CDR3 reads CASSLVATERDTQYF. In DNA, the CDR3 is TGTGCCAGCAGCTTGGTAGCGACGGAGAGAGATACGCAGTATTTT.